The 4 T cell receptor beta chains below were found in one sample sequenced in a study of blood T cells in healthy people across ages. Using a J-beta primer mix together with a sample-barcoded 5' primer, a second PCR was run for roughly 7 to 11 cycles. TCRdb analysed the 5' RACE reads with MiXCR anew, one entry per CDR3 protein. The repertoire holds roughly 1.4 million distinct CDR3 sequences, with approximately 63% as singletons. Sequencing input: blood. These receptors originate from a man aged 18 to 35 in good health.

The chain recombines TRBV25-1 with TRBJ1-2; D is perhaps TRBD1 (5 bases). This CDR3 comprises 13 residues. Germline assignment: CDR1 MGHDK and CDR2 SYGVNS. V was clipped by 8 bases and J by 8 bases, with 18 bases between them. The CDR3 DNA reads TGTGCCAGCGATTTCACGGACACGGAGGGCTACACCTTC. Its protein product is CASDFTDTEGYTF.

This clonotype was observed a few times. The chain uses TRBV5-1 and TRBJ2-7; 9 bases match TRBD1. Germline CDR1 reads SGHRS; CDR2 reads YFSETQ. Trimming took 4 bases from V and 6 from J; bases not matched to a gene: 23. This CDR3 is 19 amino acids long. As DNA, the CDR3 is TGCGCCAGCAGCCCACTCCCGGGACAGGGTAAAGTTGATTTGGGCGAGCAGTACTTC. Its protein is CASSPLPGQGKVDLGEQYF.

The V gene is TRBV9, the J gene TRBJ2-4; 9 bases map to TRBD2. Near its end, the DNA agrees better with TRBJ2-5, so the J call may be wrong. Germline values: CDR1 SGDLS, CDR2 YYNGEE. CDR3 length: 15 amino acids. The CDR3 DNA reads TGTGCCAGCAGCGTAGGACTAGCGGTACAAGAGACCCAGTACTTC. Its translation: CASSVGLAVQETQYF.

This chain links TRBV4-1 with TRBJ1-2, with D maybe TRBD1 (5 bases). From germline, CDR1 is MGHRA and CDR2 YSYEKL. Trimming removed 1 base at V and 10 bases at J, with 16 bases between. This CDR3 is 14 amino acids long. This chain's CDR3 is CASSQGSDVGTYTF. CDR3 bases: TGCGCCAGCAGCCAAGGGAGTGACGTGGGGACCTACACCTTC.